Below are 14 T cell receptor beta chains sequenced from a single sample in a study of T cell repertoires in cytomegalovirus infection. In TCRdb, the reads were re-called with MiXCR into one record per CDR3 protein. Here the sample spans approximately 400,000 distinct CDR3 sequences, roughly a third being singletons. Sequencing was done on a sample of PBMCs. The receptors shown here come from a human donor in good health (CMV status not recorded). Some clones in this sample may be carry-over from other donors' samples.

This clonotype turned up a few times. The V and J genes are TRBV4-1 and TRBJ1-3, with unresolved D. Germline V CDR1 and CDR2: MGHRA, YSYEKL. V shed 0 bases and J shed 2 bases, with 14 bases lying between them. The CDR3 runs to 17 residues. This chain's CDR3 is CASSQEWAGKAGNTIYF. The CDR3 DNA reads as TGCGCCAGCAGCCAAGAATGGGCGGGGAAGGCTGGAAACACCATATATTTT.

This chain uses TRBV6-5 with TRBJ2-3, with no clear D. CDR1 and CDR2 from the germline V gene are MNHEY and SVGAGI. The V and J ends lost 5 bases and 0 bases respectively, with 9 bases between them. The CDR3 has 14 amino acids. CDR3 loop: CASSEIGSTDTQYF. CDR3 nucleotide sequence: TGTGCCAGCAGTGAAATCGGCAGCACAGATACGCAGTATTTT.

The chain is built from TRBV29-1 and TRBJ1-4, with 8 bases lining up with TRBD1. The junction had 11 bases not matched to a gene; V was cut back by 6 bases and J by 8 bases. Germline V gene sequence: CDR1 SQVTM, CDR2 ANQGSEA. The CDR3 runs 14 residues. The CDR3 DNA is TGCAGCGTAGCCCGACAGGGGTTTCGGGAAAAACTGTTTTTT. Protein product: CSVARQGFREKLFF.

The rearrangement links TRBV27 to TRBJ1-6; no reliable D call. The germline V and J ends were trimmed by 8 bases and 4 bases, with 9 bases remaining between them. The CDR3 extends over 13 amino acids. CDR1 and CDR2 (germline): MNHEY, SMNVEV (reference sequence). The CDR3 reads CASWGVYNSPLHF. As DNA, the CDR3 is TGTGCCAGCTGGGGTGTTTATAATTCACCCCTCCACTTT.

This clonotype was observed many times. CDR3: CASSLRQTSGNTIYF. The CDR3 region has the DNA TGTGCCAGCAGTTTACGACAGACATCTGGAAACACCATATATTTT. The J gene is TRBJ1-3, the V gene TRBV6-1, with D tentatively TRBD1 (5 bases). V shed 5 bases and J shed 1 base, with 12 bases lying between them. CDR1 and CDR2 from the germline V gene are MNHNS and SASEGT. The CDR3 extends over 15 amino acids.

The V call is TRBV12-3 or TRBV12-4, the J call TRBJ2-1; 10 bases are shared with TRBD2. V was pared by 5 bases and J by 2 bases, with 12 bases of the junction left unmatched. The CDR3 runs to 18 residues. CDR3 in amino acids: CASSPQPLLAGAYNEQFF. The DNA of the CDR3 is TGTGCCAGCAGTCCTCAACCCCTCCTAGCGGGGGCCTACAATGAGCAGTTCTTC.

The V and J genes are TRBV19 and TRBJ1-6; maybe TRBD1 (6 bases). Germline V gene lookup returns CDR1 LNHDA and CDR2 SQIVND (reference sequence). V lost 7 bases, J lost 2 bases, and 9 bases lay in between. This CDR3 has 14 residues. CDR3 nucleotides: TGTGCCAGTAATACAGGGCCCTATAATTCACCCCTCCACTTT. Encoded protein: CASNTGPYNSPLHF.

This clonotype was found a few times. The V call is TRBV12-3 or TRBV12-4, the J call TRBJ1-5; 8 bases agree with TRBD1. There are 18 residues in the CDR3. Losses at the gene ends were 7 bases for V and 5 bases for J; bases not matched to a gene: 19. The CDR3 sequence: CASILTGAGTPGHQPQHF. The CDR3 DNA sequence: TGTGCCAGCATCCTGACAGGGGCCGGTACCCCGGGTCATCAGCCCCAGCATTTT.

With respect to this clonotype: With a much larger clone just one base away, this may be a read error. The rearrangement links TRBV6-2 or TRBV6-3 to TRBJ1-5; possibly TRBD1 for D (5 bases). V dropped 8 bases and J dropped 0 bases, with 14 bases sitting between them. The germline V gene encodes CDR1 MNHEY and CDR2 SVGEGT. The length of the CDR3 is 15 residues. In DNA form, the CDR3 reads TGTGCCAGCGGGGCCGTGACCCATAGCAATCAGCCCCAGCATTTT. Residues: CASGAVTHSNQPQHF.

As to this clonotype: Its ends do not fully match the called genes, so a read error is possible. J is TRBJ1-2 and V is TRBV4-2, with 8 positions matching TRBD1. Germline loops: CDR1 LGHNA, CDR2 YNFKEQ. CDR3 length equals 18 residues. The CDR3 sequence: CASSQDPGQAHTNYGYNF. As DNA, the CDR3 is TGTGCCAGCAGCCAAGATCCGGGACAGGCACATACTAACTATGGCTACAACTTC.

At least ten counts were recorded for this clonotype. The chain links TRBV7-8 to TRBJ2-3, with 11 bases matching TRBD2. Germline trimming cut 1 base from V and 3 bases from J; bases unmatched to any gene: 3. Per the germline V gene, CDR1 is SGHVS and CDR2 is FQNEAQ. This CDR3 is built from 16 residues. In DNA, the CDR3 is TGTGCCAGCAGCTTAGTTAGCGGGGGGGCAACAGATACGCAGTATTTT. It codes for CASSLVSGGATDTQYF.

This clonotype was seen a few times. The gene calls are TRBV10-2 and TRBJ1-2; D is ambiguous. Per the germline V gene, CDR1 is WSHSY and CDR2 is SAAADI. This CDR3 comprises 12 residues. Trimming removed 2 bases from V and 8 bases from J, with 9 bases in between. CDR3 sequence reads: CASSEDFGGYTF. CDR3 DNA: TGCGCCAGCAGTGAGGATTTTGGAGGCTACACCTTC.

This clonotype has at least ten counts. The gene calls are TRBV7-2 and TRBJ2-3; 7 bases align to TRBD1. V dropped 4 bases and J dropped 7; count of bases not matched to a gene: 8. CDR1 SGHTA and CDR2 FQGNSA come from the germline V gene. This CDR3 has 14 amino acids. The CDR3 DNA reads as TGTGCCAGCAGCTCACGCGACAGGGAAAATACGCAGTATTTT. Its protein product is CASSSRDRENTQYF.

A remark on this clonotype: One base away lies a much larger clone, so this may be a sequencing read error. The J gene is TRBJ1-1, the V gene TRBV7-2; TRBD1 agrees at 10 bases. This CDR3 has 14 residues. The germline gives CDR1 SGHTA, CDR2 FQGNSA. The CDR3 nucleotides read TGTGCCAGCAGCCGGGACAGGGGATGGACTGAAGCTTTATTT. Amino acid sequence: CASSRDRGWTEALF. The full variable domain, rest sourced from reference TRBV7-2 and TRBJ1-1, is GAGVSQSPSNKVTEKGKDVELRCDPISGHTALYWYRQSLGQGLEFLIYFQGNSAPDKSGLPSDRFSAERTGGSVSTLTIQRTQQEDSAVYLCASSRDRGWTEALFGQGTRLTVV.